These 13 T cell receptor beta chains share one sample of origin, sequenced in a study of early T cells in non-severe SARS-CoV-2 infection. TCRdb independently ran MiXCR on the 5' RACE reads; one entry per CDR3 protein. The table has 80,000 to 100,000 distinct CDR3 sequences, around 15% seen once. Sequenced sample: whole blood. Every receptor here comes from an adult who was a healthcare worker with PCR-confirmed SARS-CoV-2 infection or an uninfected control (not recorded which).

This clonotype was seen repeatedly, ten times or more. This sequence joins TRBV10-3 and TRBJ2-3; a possible D gene is TRBD2 (7 bases). Deletions cut 0 bases from V and 5 bases from J, with 18 bases between. Germline V gene lookup returns CDR1 ENHRY and CDR2 SYGVKD. The CDR3 is made up of 17 amino acids. The CDR3 sequence: CAISESRASGGGDTQYF. The CDR3 nucleotides are TGTGCCATCAGTGAGTCGAGGGCTAGCGGAGGGGGAGATACGCAGTATTTT.

CDR3 sequence: CASSDESTGELFF. DNA for the CDR3: TGCGCCAGCAGTGACGAGAGCACCGGGGAGCTGTTTTTT. The chain has TRBV10-2 and TRBJ2-2; no firm D call. There are 13 residues in the CDR3. CDR1 is WSHSY, CDR2 SAAADI, per germline. V shed 3 bases and J shed 4 bases, with 6 bases lying between them.

This clonotype was counted ten times or more. The chain has TRBV28 and TRBJ2-3; D might be TRBD1 or TRBD2, each matching 7 bases. Germline V lookup: CDR1 MDHEN, CDR2 SYDVKM. The CDR3 has 19 residues. The ends were cut back, 10 bases at V and 5 bases at J, with 34 bases in the middle. CDR3 DNA sequence: TGTGCCACCCGAGGGACTCAGGGGGGGATTTTGGGTGATTTAGATACGCAGTATTTT. Its translation is CATRGTQGGILGDLDTQYF.

Many counts were recorded for this clonotype. This chain uses TRBV11-2 with TRBJ2-1; 8 nucleotides match TRBD1. With V trimmed by 0 bases and J by 7 bases, 14 bases remained unmatched. The CDR3 extends over 18 amino acids. CDR1 SGHAT and CDR2 FQNNGV come from the germline V gene. The CDR3 loop reads CASSLDLIGTGPANEQFF. The CDR3 DNA sequence: TGTGCCAGCAGCTTAGATCTTATCGGGACAGGACCTGCGAATGAGCAGTTCTTC. Filled out from reference TRBV11-2 and TRBJ2-1, the complete variable domain reads EAGVAQSPRYKIIEKRQSVAFWCNPISGHATLYWYQQILGQGPKLLIQFQNNGVVDDSQLPKDRFSAERLKGVDSTLKIQPAKLEDSAVYLCASSLDLIGTGPANEQFFGPGTRLTVL.

V usage is TRBV7-8 and J usage is TRBJ2-3; D possibly corresponds to TRBD1 (6 bases). Germline CDR1 reads SGHVS; CDR2 reads FQNEAQ. The CDR3 runs to 16 residues. The V end lost 1 base, the J end lost 6 bases, and 17 bases lay between the germline ends. The CDR3 sequence is CASSLEGRGDLDTQYF. In DNA, the CDR3 is TGTGCCAGCAGCTTAGAAGGCAGGGGTGATTTGGATACGCAGTATTTT.

The rearrangement uses TRBV5-1 and TRBJ1-5; a weak D match, TRBD1 (5 bases). CDR1 and CDR2 from the germline V gene are SGHRS and YFSETQ. The CDR3 sequence is 13 residues long. The V gene lost 4 bases and the J gene lost 5 bases, with 10 bases spanning the gap. Here the CDR3 DNA reads TGCGCCAGCAGCCTTGGGGCCGATCAGCCCCAGCATTTT. Protein sequence: CASSLGADQPQHF.

Only a few counts were recorded for this clonotype. This chain connects TRBV28 to TRBJ1-6, with D possibly TRBD1 on 5 matching bases. The CDR3 has 13 residues. The germline gives CDR1 MDHEN, CDR2 SYDVKM. Trimming took off 2 bases at V and 13 bases at J, with 12 bases between the two ends. The CDR3 loop is CASSLEAGEPLHF. The CDR3 DNA follows: TGTGCCAGCAGTTTAGAGGCGGGGGAGCCCCTCCACTTT.

Here the CDR3 reads CAIRTTGGANTGELFF. DNA of the CDR3: TGTGCCATCAGAACTACAGGGGGCGCGAACACCGGGGAGCTGTTTTTT. This chain uses TRBV10-3 with TRBJ2-2; TRBD1 agrees at 9 bases. The germline V gene has CDR1 ENHRY and CDR2 SYGVKD. Germline trimming cut 6 bases from V and 0 bases from J; bases unmatched to any gene: 5. The CDR3 is 16 amino acids.

The CDR3 DNA is TGTGCCAGCAGTTTGAACAGGTTTGAGCAGTACTTC. It specifies CASSLNRFEQYF. The chain is built from TRBV28 and TRBJ2-7, with D perhaps matching TRBD1 (5 bases). This CDR3 has 12 residues. The germline V and J ends were trimmed by 3 bases and 7 bases, with 10 bases remaining between them. Germline lookup yields CDR1 MDHEN and CDR2 SYDVKM.

This chain connects TRBV5-6 to TRBJ2-3; 9 bases are a match to TRBD1. Trimming at V came to 2 bases and at J to 3 bases, leaving 7 bases not matched to a gene. The germline V gene encodes CDR1 SGHDT and CDR2 YYEEEE. There are 16 residues in the CDR3. The CDR3 loop is CASSFGTGIRTDTQYF. CDR3 DNA sequence: TGTGCCAGCAGCTTCGGGACAGGGATAAGGACAGATACGCAGTATTTT.

This clonotype was seen many times. This chain links TRBV19 with TRBJ1-1; 7 nucleotides line up with TRBD1. The length of the CDR3 is 14 residues. After removal of 2 bases from V and 4 bases from J, the junction contained 4 bases not matched to a gene. The germline gives CDR1 LNHDA, CDR2 SQIVND (reference sequence). The CDR3 DNA is TGTGCCAGTAGTATAAGACAGGGAGGCACTGAAGCTTTCTTT. Its translation is CASSIRQGGTEAFF.

The rearrangement joins TRBV7-2 to TRBJ2-7, with D tentatively TRBD1 (6 bases). Trimming left V 4 bases short and J 0 bases short, with 13 bases between. The germline CDR1 and CDR2 sequences are SGHTA and FQGNSA. The CDR3 totals 15 residues. CDR3 DNA sequence: TGTGCCAGCAGCTCACAGACAGGTAGCTCCTACGAGCAGTACTTC. Translating gives CASSSQTGSSYEQYF.

This clonotype was detected only a few times. The chain combines TRBV28 with TRBJ1-2; D is possibly TRBD1 (6 bases). The CDR3 contains 13 residues. Per the germline V gene, CDR1 is MDHEN and CDR2 is SYDVKM. Trimming took off 4 bases at V and 12 bases at J, with 18 bases between the two ends. The CDR3 nucleotides read TGTGCCAGCAGTTCAGTGCCCAGACAGGACCACACCTTC. It codes for CASSSVPRQDHTF.